Included here is one T cell receptor (beta chain) sequence, with context. This sample also contains other DNA sequences that code for the same CDR3. Time point of the sample: after dendritic cell vaccination, including at tumor progression/relapse. The data are from a study of glioma-infiltrating T cells after dendritic cell vaccination. Overall study context: Autologous tumor lysate was loaded overnight onto monocyte-derived dendritic cells grown less than 8 days with IL-4 and GM-CSF. Patients received three intradermal dendritic cell vaccine injections at biweekly intervals.

The primer mix had 60 V beta and 13 J beta primers. Profiling relied on immunoSEQ multiplex PCR, and the TCRdb table lists in-frame clones only, not all of them. The repertoire holds approximately 62,000 clones, with more than 75% as singletons. Losses at the gene ends were 5 bases for V and 0 bases for J; bases not matched to a gene: 7. The germline CDR1 and CDR2 sequences are LNHDA and SQIVND (reference sequence). CDR3 length: 16 residues. The sequence was obtained from a human donor with glioblastoma. Material: blood, obtained after dendritic cell vaccination. The chain uses TRBV19 and TRBJ2-3, with 8 bases aligning to TRBD1. CDR3 in DNA: TGTGCCAGTAGTCTCCCACGGACAGGGAGCACAGATACGCAGTATTTT. Amino acids: CASSLPRTGSTDTQYF.